The 27 T cell receptor beta chains presented below share a single source sample, sequenced in a study of blood T cell repertoires in COVID-19. Libraries were prepared by immunoSEQ multiplex PCR; TCRdb keeps only in-frame clonotypes and omits some of them. The data contain a few hundred thousand clones, 70% to 90% of them seen just once; the ten biggest clones take up approximately 6%. Sequenced sample: peripheral blood. The origin of the receptors is a woman in her forties or fifties with COVID-19, enrolled during active disease.

The chain has TRBV5-8 and TRBJ1-5; D is unclear. Per the germline V gene, CDR1 is SGHTS and CDR2 is YDEGEE. This CDR3 region has 11 residues. V was trimmed by 5 bases and J by 5 bases, leaving 5 bases between them. As DNA, the CDR3 is TGTGCCAGCAGTTCTGATCAGCCCCAGCATTTT. Amino acid sequence: CASSSDQPQHF. Full variable domain (missing parts from reference TRBV5-8 and TRBJ1-5): EAGVTQSPTHLIKTRGQQATLRCSPISGHTSVYWYQQALGLGLQFLLWYDEGEERNRGNFPPRFSGRQFPNYSSELNVNALELEDSALYLCASSSDQPQHFGDGTRLSIL.

The genes are TRBV11-2 and TRBJ2-3; 7 nucleotides align to TRBD2. Germline CDR1 and CDR2: SGHAT and FQNNGV. The CDR3 spans 15 residues. J was trimmed by 2 bases and V by 3 bases; bases with no gene match: 5. Written as DNA, the CDR3 is TGTGCCAGCAGCTTGAACGGGAGGCTCACAGATACGCAGTATTTT. It specifies CASSLNGRLTDTQYF.

The rearrangement uses TRBV10-3 and TRBJ1-3, with D perhaps TRBD1 (5 bases). Trimming cost V 6 bases and J 1 base, with 10 bases left between them. CDR3 length: 14 residues. CDR1 is ENHRY and CDR2 is SYGVKD in the germline V gene. The CDR3 nucleotides are TGTGCCATCAGGGGGGGAAGGTCTGGAAACACCATATATTTT. Translated: CAIRGGRSGNTIYF.

The CDR3 here is CASSYEGLPRGELFF. The DNA of the CDR3 is TGCGCCAGCAGCTACGAAGGACTACCCCGCGGGGAGCTGTTTTTT. The genes are TRBV5-1 and TRBJ2-2; perhaps TRBD2 as D (6 bases). V was clipped by 3 bases and J by 7 bases, with 16 bases between them. The CDR3 is 15 amino acids. Germline lookup yields CDR1 SGHRS and CDR2 YFSETQ. Drawing the rest from reference TRBV5-1 and TRBJ2-2, the complete variable domain is KAGVTQTPRYLIKTRGQQVTLSCSPISGHRSVSWYQQTPGQGLQFLFEYFSETQRNKGNFPGRFSGRQFSNSRSEMNVSTLELGDSALYLCASSYEGLPRGELFFGEGSRLTVL.

The J gene is TRBJ2-7, the V gene TRBV9; 10 bases match TRBD1. The CDR3 length is 16 residues. Germline CDR1 SGDLS, CDR2 YYNGEE. The V gene end was trimmed by 3 bases and the J gene end by 7 bases; junction bases not matched to a gene: 13. CDR3 loop: CASSATPGQGKVEQYF. In DNA form, the CDR3 reads TGTGCCAGCAGCGCCACGCCGGGACAGGGGAAGGTTGAGCAGTACTTC. Variable domain in full (rest from reference TRBV9 and TRBJ2-7): DSGVTQTPKHLITATGQRVTLRCSPRSGDLSVYWYQQSLDQGLQFLIQYYNGEERAKGNILERFSAQQFPDLHSELNLSSLELGDSALYFCASSATPGQGKVEQYFGPGTRLTVT.

This chain links TRBV6-6 with TRBJ2-7; the D is unclear. Trimming removed 0 bases at V and 5 bases at J, with 11 bases between. Germline CDR1 and CDR2: MNHNY and SVGAGI (reference sequence). The CDR3 is 14 residues long. CDR3 sequence (DNA): TGTGCCAGCAGTTACTCGCAGGCAACCCACGAGCAGTACTTC. It codes for CASSYSQATHEQYF.

The V and J genes are TRBV7-9 and TRBJ1-1, with D unresolved. V lost 1 base and J 1 base, leaving 7 bases between the germline ends. The CDR3 length is 14 residues. The germline V gene has CDR1 SEHNR and CDR2 FQNEAQ (reference sequence). The CDR3 loop reads CASSLGAANTEAFF. As DNA, the CDR3 is TGTGCCAGCAGCTTAGGGGCTGCGAACACTGAAGCTTTCTTT.

The sample holds a few counts of this clone. The chain is built from TRBV10-3 and TRBJ1-4; the D is unclear. V was cut by 4 bases and J by 0 bases, with 9 bases left in between. The CDR3 is 15 residues long. CDR1 and CDR2 (germline): ENHRY, SYGVKD. The CDR3, as DNA: TGTGCCATCAGTGTCGGGATGGCAACTAATGAAAAACTGTTTTTT. This gives the protein CAISVGMATNEKLFF.

The chain recombines TRBV5-6 with TRBJ1-2; 10 positions agree with TRBD1. CDR3 length: 16 residues. Germline V gene lookup returns CDR1 SGHDT and CDR2 YYEEEE. Trimming at V came to 4 bases and at J to 5 bases, leaving 11 bases not matched to a gene. CDR3 region: CASSRKTRQGAYGYTF. The CDR3 nucleotides read TGTGCCAGCAGCAGAAAAACTAGACAGGGGGCTTATGGCTACACCTTC. Full variable domain (remainder filled in from reference TRBV5-6 and TRBJ1-2): DAGVTQSPTHLIKTRGQQVTLRCSPKSGHDTVSWYQQALGQGPQFIFQYYEEEERQRGNFPDRFSGHQFPNYSSELNVNALLLGDSALYLCASSRKTRQGAYGYTFGSGTRLTVV.

V usage is TRBV19 and J usage is TRBJ2-1; 9 positions match TRBD1. Germline V CDR1 and CDR2: LNHDA, SQIVND (reference sequence). The CDR3 contains 15 residues. Trimming at V came to 6 bases and at J to 6 bases, leaving 9 bases not matched to a gene. In nucleotides, the CDR3 is TGTGCCAGTAGCCCCCGGGACAGGGCCCTCAATGAGCAGTTCTTC. Protein sequence: CASSPRDRALNEQFF.

The V call is TRBV7-9, the J call TRBJ1-6; 7 bases map to TRBD1. Germline V gives CDR1 SEHNR, CDR2 FQNEAQ (reference sequence). V was clipped by 2 bases and J by 7 bases; unmatched bases: 8. The CDR3 extends over 16 amino acids. The CDR3 DNA reads TGTGCCAGCAGCTTATTTGGGACAGAGCCAAATTCACCCCTCCACTTT. It translates to CASSLFGTEPNSPLHF.

The rearrangement joins TRBV6-6 to TRBJ2-6; a possible D gene is TRBD1 (6 bases). From germline, CDR1 is MNHNY and CDR2 SVGAGI (reference sequence). V lost 8 bases and J lost 0, with 14 bases in between. The length of the CDR3 is 16 residues. The CDR3 spells CASSGAYSSGANVLTF. The CDR3 DNA reads TGTGCCAGCTCAGGGGCATACAGCTCTGGGGCCAACGTCCTGACTTTC.

The DNA of the CDR3 is TGCGCCAGCGGCGGAGGGTGGGTCACAGATACGCAGTATTTT. Residues: CASGGGWVTDTQYF. J is TRBJ2-3 and V is TRBV5-1, with a weak D call TRBD2 (6 bases). V shed 7 bases and J shed 2 bases, with 14 bases lying between them. Per germline, CDR1 SGHRS and CDR2 YFSETQ. This CDR3 region has 14 residues.

The chain carries TRBV5-4 and TRBJ2-7, with a possible D match to TRBD2 (6 bases). This CDR3 is 16 amino acids long. Trimming removed 4 bases from V and 3 bases from J, with 20 bases in between. CDR1 is SGHNT and CDR2 is YYREEE in the germline V gene (reference sequence). The CDR3 DNA follows: TGTGCCAGCAGCAACGTACGGGGGAGGCCTCTCTACGAGCAGTACTTC. Translation: CASSNVRGRPLYEQYF. The entire variable domain, with the rest obtained from reference TRBV5-4 and TRBJ2-7, is as follows: ETGVTQSPTHLIKTRGQQVTLRCSSQSGHNTVSWYQQALGQGPQFIFQYYREEENGRGNFPPRFSGLQFPNYSSELNVNALELDDSALYLCASSNVRGRPLYEQYFGPGTRLTVT.

The chain links TRBV5-5 to TRBJ2-3; D call uncertain. The CDR3 has 13 residues. V was shortened by 3 bases and J by 1 base, with 6 bases between the two germline ends. Germline lookup yields CDR1 SGHKS and CDR2 YYEKEE (reference sequence). CDR3 sequence reads: CASSSQGTDTQYF. CDR3 bases: TGTGCCAGCAGCTCACAAGGCACAGATACGCAGTATTTT.

The chain joins TRBV19 to TRBJ2-7; 8 nucleotides agree with TRBD1. Unmatched junction bases numbered 5, after V lost 1 base and J lost 6 bases. Germline lookup yields CDR1 LNHDA and CDR2 SQIVND (reference sequence). The CDR3 consists of 14 residues. CDR3 nucleotides: TGTGCCAGTAGTATAGGGACAGGGAGTCGCGAGCAGTACTTC. The encoded protein is CASSIGTGSREQYF.

This clone was seen only once. CDR3 region: CASSGDRAETQYF. The CDR3 DNA follows: TGTGCCAGCAGCGGAGACAGGGCCGAGACCCAGTACTTC. The chain employs TRBV9 and TRBJ2-5; 7 bases fit TRBD1. J gave up 5 bases and V 3 bases, and 4 bases lay outside the gene matches. The CDR3 runs 13 residues. Germline-derived CDR1 and CDR2 are SGDLS and YYNGEE. Looking up the rest from reference TRBV9 and TRBJ2-5 gives the full variable domain: DSGVTQTPKHLITATGQRVTLRCSPRSGDLSVYWYQQSLDQGLQFLIQYYNGEERAKGNILERFSAQQFPDLHSELNLSSLELGDSALYFCASSGDRAETQYFGPGTRLLVL.

The chain is built from TRBV5-8 and TRBJ2-1; 10 bases agree with TRBD1. V lost 1 base to trimming and J lost 4 bases; unmatched junction nucleotides: 5. Germline assignment: CDR1 SGHTS and CDR2 YDEGEE. The CDR3 runs to 16 residues. CDR3 protein: CASSLWGQGPYNEQFF. The DNA for the CDR3 is TGTGCCAGCAGCTTGTGGGGACAGGGGCCTTACAATGAGCAGTTCTTC.

J is TRBJ2-7 and V is TRBV7-2; 10 bases map to TRBD2. With V trimmed by 5 bases and J by 2 bases, 9 bases remained unmatched. Germline CDR1 and CDR2: SGHTA and FQGNSA. The CDR3 extends over 16 amino acids. In DNA, the CDR3 is TGTGCCAGCAGCGGAATCTCAGGACTAGCGGCCTACGAGCAGTACTTC. Its protein product is CASSGISGLAAYEQYF.

The V call is TRBV5-1, the J call TRBJ2-7; TRBD1 matches 7 bases. In germline, CDR1 is SGHRS, CDR2 YFSETQ. This CDR3 is built from 14 residues. V was clipped by 4 bases and J by 6 bases; unmatched bases: 10. CDR3 in amino acids: CASSRDRSLGEQYF. CDR3 nucleotide sequence: TGCGCCAGCAGCCGGGACAGAAGCCTTGGCGAGCAGTACTTC.

As regards this clone: Other DNA sequences within the sample encode an identical CDR3. The chain is built from TRBV7-3 and TRBJ2-2; TRBD1 matches at 11 bases. The length of the CDR3 is 14 residues. Trimming cost V 5 bases and J 4 bases; bases outside gene matches: 0. The germline V gene encodes CDR1 SGHTA and CDR2 FQGTGA. The CDR3 spells CASSGTGGTGELFF. As DNA, the CDR3 is TGTGCCAGCAGCGGGACAGGGGGCACCGGGGAGCTGTTTTTT.

V usage is TRBV11-2 and J usage is TRBJ2-1; 14 nucleotides match TRBD2. The CDR3 contains 19 residues. With 5 bases clipped from V and 5 bases from J, the junction kept 14 bases outside the gene matches. The germline CDR1 and CDR2 sequences are SGHAT and FQNNGV. In nucleotides, the CDR3 is TGTGCCAGCAGCCTACAATCGGGACTAGCGGGAGTACGGAACAATGAGCAGTTCTTC. Residues: CASSLQSGLAGVRNNEQFF.

This chain links TRBV7-8 with TRBJ2-7, with TRBD2 identical over 12 bases. Trimming cost V 2 bases and J 0 bases; bases outside gene matches: 5. Germline V lookup: CDR1 SGHVS, CDR2 FQNEAQ. CDR3 length: 17 residues. The CDR3 region has the DNA TGTGCCAGCAGCTTACGACTAGCGGGAGCAACCTCCTACGAGCAGTACTTC. It is translated as CASSLRLAGATSYEQYF.

The V call is TRBV5-4, the J call TRBJ2-1; 7 positions agree with TRBD1. There are 14 residues in the CDR3. The germline V gene encodes CDR1 SGHNT and CDR2 YYREEE (reference sequence). V was pared by 4 bases and J by 7 bases, with 8 bases of the junction left unmatched. CDR3 in amino acids: CASSPGTARNEQFF. CDR3 coding DNA: TGTGCCAGCAGCCCGGGGACAGCCAGGAATGAGCAGTTCTTC.

This chain links TRBV7-9 with TRBJ2-3; unclear D gene. Germline V lookup: CDR1 SEHNR, CDR2 FQNEAQ (reference sequence). There are 14 residues in the CDR3. Trimming pared 0 bases from V and 2 bases from J, leaving 6 bases between. The CDR3 DNA reads as TGTGCCAGCAGCTTAGCGGAGAACACAGATACGCAGTATTTT. The encoded protein is CASSLAENTDTQYF.

Comments on this clone: Other DNA sequences within the sample encode an identical CDR3. The V gene is TRBV6-5, the J gene TRBJ1-1; weak D call: TRBD1 (5 bases). CDR1 is MNHEY, CDR2 SVGAGI, per germline. V was shortened by 4 bases and J by 5 bases, with 14 bases between the two germline ends. This CDR3 has 14 amino acids. CDR3 DNA: TGTGCCAGCAGTTCCTATGGGGGAGGGACTGAAGCTTTCTTT. Protein sequence: CASSSYGGGTEAFF.

Details on this clone: One end of the junction fails to match germline, which may point to a read error. V gene TRBV24-1 combines with J gene TRBJ1-5; D possibly corresponds to TRBD1 (5 bases). This CDR3 has 15 amino acids. Germline values: CDR1 KGHDR, CDR2 SFDVKD. The chain's CDR3 is CVTSSPTVSNQPQHF. The CDR3 DNA is TGTGTCACCAGTAGCCCGACAGTGAGCAATCAGCCCCAGCATTTT.